This T cell receptor beta chain was recorded in a study of shared clonotypes between healthy human individuals. Clones were sequenced by immunoSEQ multiplex PCR, and TCRdb holds only the in-frame ones, with some missing. This sample yields around 2.1 million clones, of which almost 96% are seen a single time; roughly 0.13% belongs to the top ten. V shed 2 bases and J shed 4 bases, with 9 bases lying between them. CDR1 GTSNPN and CDR2 SVGIG come from the germline V gene (reference sequence). The CDR3 spans 12 residues. As concerns this clone: Distinct nucleotide sequences in the sample also encode this CDR3.

The source of this sequence is a man between 18 and 35 years old in good health. Sequencing used naive CD4+ T cells sorted from blood. Subset reported: CD45RA+ positively selected. The chain links TRBV30 to TRBJ2-7; no clear D gene. The CDR3 region has the DNA TGTGCCTGGAGTAAAGGGCCTTACGAGCAGTACTTC. It yields the protein CAWSKGPYEQYF.